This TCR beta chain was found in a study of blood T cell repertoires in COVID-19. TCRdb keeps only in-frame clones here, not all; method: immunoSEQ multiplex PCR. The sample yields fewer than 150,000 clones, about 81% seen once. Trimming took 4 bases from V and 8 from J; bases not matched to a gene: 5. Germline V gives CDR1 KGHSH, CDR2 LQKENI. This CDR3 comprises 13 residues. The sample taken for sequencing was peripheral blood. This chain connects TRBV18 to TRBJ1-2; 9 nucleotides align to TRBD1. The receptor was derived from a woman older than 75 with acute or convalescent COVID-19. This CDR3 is CASSRGTGTGYTF. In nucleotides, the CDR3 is TGTGCCAGCTCACGGGGGACAGGGACGGGCTACACCTTC.